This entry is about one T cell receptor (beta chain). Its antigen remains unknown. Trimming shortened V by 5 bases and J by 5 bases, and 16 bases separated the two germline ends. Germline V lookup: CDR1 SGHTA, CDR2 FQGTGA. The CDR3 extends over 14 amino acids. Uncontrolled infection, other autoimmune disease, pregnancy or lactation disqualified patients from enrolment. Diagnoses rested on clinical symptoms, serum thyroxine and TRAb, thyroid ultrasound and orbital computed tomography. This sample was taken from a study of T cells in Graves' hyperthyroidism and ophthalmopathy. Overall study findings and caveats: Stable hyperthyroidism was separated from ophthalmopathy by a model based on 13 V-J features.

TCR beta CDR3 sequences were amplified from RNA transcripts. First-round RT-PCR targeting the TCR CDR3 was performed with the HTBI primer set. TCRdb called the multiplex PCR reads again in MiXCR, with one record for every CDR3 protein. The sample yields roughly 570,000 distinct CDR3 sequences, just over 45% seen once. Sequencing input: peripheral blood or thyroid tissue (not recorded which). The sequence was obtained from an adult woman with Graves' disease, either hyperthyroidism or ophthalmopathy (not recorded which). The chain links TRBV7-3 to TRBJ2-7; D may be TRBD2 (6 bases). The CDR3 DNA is TGTGCCAGCAGCCACCCAGACGGCGGGAACGAGCAGTACTTC. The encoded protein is CASSHPDGGNEQYF.